These T cell receptor beta chains were read from a single sample in a study of T cells in Graves' hyperthyroidism and ophthalmopathy. TCRdb re-called the multiplex PCR reads through MiXCR, storing one row per CDR3 protein. The sample yields under 350,000 distinct CDR3 sequences, 15% to 20% seen once. The sample comprised blood. Receptor source: a woman aged 45-59 years with Graves' hyperthyroidism. CDR3s include the opening cysteine and the closing phenylalanine or tryptophan. Fields, in order: D gene, V gene, J gene, clone size, CDR3 DNA, CDR3 protein. D genes are given only for firm matches. Clone size is not always given. Where it is, it says once, few, many or a class for expanded clones.

TRBD1	TRBV29-1	TRBJ2-7	.	TGCAGCGTTGAAGGTGGGACAGGGGTTAGTGGTCACGAGCAGTACTTC	CSVEGGTGVSGHEQYF
TRBD1	TRBV5-1	TRBJ2-1	many	TGCGCCAGCAGCCCGCCAGGGGGAGATGAGCAGTTCTTC	CASSPPGGDEQFF
TRBD2	TRBV28	TRBJ2-2	few	TGTGCCTCCTGGGGACTAGCGGGGCATACCGGGGAGCTGTTTTTT	CASWGLAGHTGELFF
TRBD2	TRBV4-1	TRBJ2-7	.	TGCGCCAGCAGCCAACTCCCCCTAGGGGACTACATGTACGAGCAGTACTTC	CASSQLPLGDYMYEQYF
TRBD2	TRBV29-1	TRBJ2-5	.	TGCAGCGTCGGACTAGCGGGGCGGGAGACCCAGTACTTC	CSVGLAGRETQYF
.	TRBV3-1	TRBJ2-3	many	TGTGCCAGCAGGGGTGAGGGGAGCATTCAAGGTACGCAGTATTTT	CASRGEGSIQGTQYF
TRBD1	TRBV6-1	TRBJ2-3	.	TGTGCCAGCAGTCGGGACAGAAACCCAGATACGCAGTATTTT	CASSRDRNPDTQYF
.	TRBV7-3	TRBJ2-3	few	TGTGCCAGCAGCCTCCTTTCCGAGGCAGATACGCAGTATTTT	CASSLLSEADTQYF
.	TRBV9	TRBJ2-5	.	TGTGCCAGCAGCGTAGGGGGGGGGGGACAGAATCAAGAGACCCAGTACTTC	CASSVGGGGQNQETQYF
.	TRBV11-2	TRBJ2-3	many	TGTGCCAGCAGCTTAGGACAGGCTCTCACAGATACGCAGTATTTT	CASSLGQALTDTQYF
.	TRBV9	TRBJ1-2	.	TGTGCCAGCAGCGTATTAGGACAGTATGGCTACACCTTC	CASSVLGQYGYTF
TRBD1	TRBV3-1	TRBJ2-7	many	TGTGCCAGCAGCCTAGACAGGGGTTGGAGCTACGAGCAGTACTTC	CASSLDRGWSYEQYF
TRBD2	TRBV6-1	TRBJ2-1	.	TGTGCCAGCAGTGAGTCCCTAGCGGATCCCTACAATGAGCAGTTCTTC	CASSESLADPYNEQFF
.	TRBV7-9	TRBJ2-3	many	TGTGCCAGCAGCACAAGGGGGGGGCACAGCACAGATACGCAGTATTTT	CASSTRGGHSTDTQYF
.	TRBV3-1	TRBJ1-1	many	TGTGCCAGCAGCCAAGAGCCAATCCAAATAGCTTTCTTT	CASSQEPIQIAFF
.	TRBV30	TRBJ1-3	.	TGTGCCTGGAGTGCCCTGCCAAGCTCTGGAAACACCGTATATTTT	CAWSALPSSGNTVYF
.	TRBV30	TRBJ2-2	many	TGTGCCTGGAGTGTTTCGAGCACCGGGGAGCTGTTTTTT	CAWSVSSTGELFF
TRBD2	TRBV11-2	TRBJ2-1	many	TGTGCCAGCAGCTTAAGAGGAACGTTGGCGCTAGCGGCTTCCTACAATGAGCAGTTCTTC	CASSLRGTLALAASYNEQFF
.	TRBV2	TRBJ1-2	few	TGTGCCAGCAGTGAGAACAGGGAGGGTGGCTACACCTTC	CASSENREGGYTF
TRBD2	TRBV28	TRBJ2-3	.	TGTGCCAGCATCCCCTTGGAACTAGCGGCCAACACAGATACGCAGTATTTT	CASIPLELAANTDTQYF
.	TRBV12-3/TRBV12-4	TRBJ2-2	.	TGTGCCAGCAGTTTAGTGGGTGGTATCACCGGGGAGCTGTTTTTT	CASSLVGGITGELFF
.	TRBV6-1	TRBJ1-1	.	TGTGCCAGCACCCAGAGGGGGGCAGAAGCTTTCTTT	CASTQRGAEAFF
TRBD2	TRBV18	TRBJ2-2	few	TGTGCCAGCTCACCCGCTAGCGGGACGGTGAACACCGGGGAGCTGTTTTTT	CASSPASGTVNTGELFF
.	TRBV6-1	TRBJ2-7	few	TGTGCCAGCGCCCTCGCTCACTCCTACGAGCAGTACTTC	CASALAHSYEQYF
TRBD1	TRBV20-1	TRBJ2-7	many	TGCAGTGCTGCCGACAGGGAGTCCTACGAGCAGTACTTC	CSAADRESYEQYF
.	TRBV20-1	TRBJ2-1	few	TGCAGTGCAACCCGACCTAGTTACAATGAGCAGTTCTTC	CSATRPSYNEQFF
TRBD1	TRBV6-1	TRBJ1-3	many	TGTGCCAGCAGACACCGGGACAGGGGTGACACCATATATTTT	CASRHRDRGDTIYF
.	TRBV5-6	TRBJ1-1	few	TGTGCCAGCCTTTTCGGAGTTGGGAACACTGAAGCTTTCTTT	CASLFGVGNTEAFF
.	TRBV27	TRBJ2-3	many	TGTGCCAGCAGTTCCCGGGTCCGGGATACGCAGTATTTT	CASSSRVRDTQYF
TRBD1	TRBV9	TRBJ1-1	many	TGTGCCAGCAGCACCGACAGGGACGCTGAAGCTTTCTTT	CASSTDRDAEAFF
.	TRBV18	TRBJ2-1	many	TGTGCCAGCTCACCAGCGGGCCTCAAGTACAATGAGCAGTTCTTC	CASSPAGLKYNEQFF
.	TRBV19	TRBJ1-4	.	TGTGCCAGTAGTGGCAGGGAGGGGATTGCAACTAATGAAAAACTGTTTTTT	CASSGREGIATNEKLFF
.	TRBV29-1	TRBJ1-2	few	TGCAGCGTAATGGGGCGGCTCGAGTTAGCTAACTATGGCTACACCTTC	CSVMGRLELANYGYTF
.	TRBV3-1	TRBJ1-1	many	TGTGCCAGCAGCCAAGAAGGGTGGAACACTGAAGCTTTCTTT	CASSQEGWNTEAFF
.	TRBV29-1	TRBJ1-2	.	TGCAGCGTTGAAGAGATCGGGGGTGACTATGGCTACACCTTC	CSVEEIGGDYGYTF
.	TRBV6-1	TRBJ1-5	many	TGTGCCAGCAAGCGGGGAAGCAATCAGCCCCAGCATTTT	CASKRGSNQPQHF
.	TRBV7-3	TRBJ1-1	.	TGTGCCAGCAGCTTTTTCGAGTGGACTGAAGCTTTCTTT	CASSFFEWTEAFF
TRBD2	TRBV9	TRBJ2-1	.	TGTGCCAGCAGCGTAGGAGTAGCGGGGGGCGGCTCCTACAATGAGCAGTTCTTC	CASSVGVAGGGSYNEQFF
.	TRBV7-7	TRBJ2-6	.	TGTGCTAGCAGCTCACCAGGCGGCTCTGGGGCCAACGTCCTGACTTTC	CASSSPGGSGANVLTF
.	TRBV20-1	TRBJ2-5	.	TGCAGTGCTACTAAAGCCCCGCGAGAAGAGACCCAGTACTTC	CSATKAPREETQYF
.	TRBV20-1	TRBJ2-3	many	TGCAGTGCTAGCGTTAGCACAGATACGCAGTATTTT	CSASVSTDTQYF
.	TRBV6-1	TRBJ1-1	many	TGTGCCAGCAGAAGGGCAGTCGGTACTCACACTGAAGCTTTCTTT	CASRRAVGTHTEAFF
.	TRBV18	TRBJ2-1	.	TGTGCCAGCTCACCAATATTCAGGTCCGACAATGAGCAGTTCTTC	CASSPIFRSDNEQFF
TRBD2	TRBV3-1	TRBJ2-1	many	TGTGCCAGCAGCCAATCCGGGGGGGGTGGAAATGAGCAGTTCTTC	CASSQSGGGGNEQFF
TRBD1	TRBV28	TRBJ2-7	many	TGTGCCAGCAAGGGGCAGGGGGCGCAATGGGAGGAGCAGTACTTC	CASKGQGAQWEEQYF